This TCR beta chain was sequenced for a study of PD-L1 blockade in urothelial cancer. PCRs were each spiked with synthetic TCR analog templates. Sequenced by immunoSEQ multiplex PCR; TCRdb stores in-frame clones only, minus some. The sample contains roughly 90,000 clones, 89% of which appear only once. After removal of 1 base from V and 6 bases from J, the junction contained 6 bases not matched to a gene. CDR1 is SGHRS, CDR2 YFSETQ, per germline. This CDR3 spans 15 amino acids. Indicated time point: pretreatment peripheral blood. This material consisted of PBMCs, taken around atezolizumab (anti-PD-L1) treatment. This TCR derives from a woman older than 75 with urothelial cancer. The V gene is TRBV5-1, the J gene TRBJ2-1; 8 bases are shared with TRBD2. The chain's CDR3 is CASSLKLAGTNEQFF. In DNA form, the CDR3 reads TGCGCCAGCAGCTTGAAGCTAGCGGGTACCAATGAGCAGTTCTTC.